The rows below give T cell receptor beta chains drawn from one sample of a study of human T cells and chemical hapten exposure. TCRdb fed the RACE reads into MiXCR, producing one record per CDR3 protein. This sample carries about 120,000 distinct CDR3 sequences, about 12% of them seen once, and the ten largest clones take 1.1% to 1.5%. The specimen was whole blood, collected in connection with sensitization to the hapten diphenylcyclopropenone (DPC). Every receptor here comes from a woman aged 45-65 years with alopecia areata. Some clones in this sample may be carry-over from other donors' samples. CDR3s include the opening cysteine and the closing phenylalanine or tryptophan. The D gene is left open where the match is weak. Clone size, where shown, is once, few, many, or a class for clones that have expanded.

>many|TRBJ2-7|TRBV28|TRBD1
TGTGCCAGCAGCGACCTGGGGACAGGGGTGAACGAGCAGTACTTC
CASSDLGTGVNEQYF
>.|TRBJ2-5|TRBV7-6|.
TGTGCCAGCAGCTTCGACATATCGACAGAGACCCAGTACTTC
CASSFDISTETQYF
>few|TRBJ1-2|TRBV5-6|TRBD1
TGTGCCAGCAGCTCCCCACACACAGGGGACTCCAACTATGGCTACACCTTC
CASSSPHTGDSNYGYTF
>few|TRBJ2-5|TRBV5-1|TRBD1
TGCGCCAGCAGCTCACCTTCGGACAGGGCAAAAGAGACCCAGTACTTC
CASSSPSDRAKETQYF
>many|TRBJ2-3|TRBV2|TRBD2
TGTGCCAGCAGCCTAGCGGGGGGGCTCACAGATACGCAGTATTTT
CASSLAGGLTDTQYF
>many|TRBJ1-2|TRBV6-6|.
TGTGCCAGCAGCAAGAAGAGACTGGAGTATGGCTACACCTTC
CASSKKRLEYGYTF
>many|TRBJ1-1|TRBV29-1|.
TGCAGCGTCTTGGGGATCGGGGATGAAGCTTTCTTT
CSVLGIGDEAFF
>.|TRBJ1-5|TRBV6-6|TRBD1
TGTGCCAGCAGCCGGACAGGGGAGGTTCTAGGATCCCAGCCCCAGCATTTT
CASSRTGEVLGSQPQHF
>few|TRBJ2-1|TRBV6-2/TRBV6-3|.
TGTGCCAGCAGTTACTTAGTCGGGGTATTGTCCTACAATGAGCAGTTCTTC
CASSYLVGVLSYNEQFF
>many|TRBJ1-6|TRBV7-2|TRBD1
TGTGCCAGCAGCCCACAGGGGAGTAATTCACCCCTCCACTTT
CASSPQGSNSPLHF
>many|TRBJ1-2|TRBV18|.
TGTGCCAGCTCACCTAACGGCGGGACTAACTATGGCTACACCTTC
CASSPNGGTNYGYTF
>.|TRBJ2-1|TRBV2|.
TGTGCCAGCAGTGAACTGCAGGGGTCCCACAATGAGCAGTTCTTC
CASSELQGSHNEQFF
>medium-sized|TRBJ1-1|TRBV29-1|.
TGCAGCGCCCGACGGTTGAACACTGAAGCTTTCTTT
CSARRLNTEAFF
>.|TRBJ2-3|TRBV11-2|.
TGTGCCAGCAGCTCCGACACAATCAGCAGATCTAGCACAGATACGCAGTATTTT
CASSSDTISRSSTDTQYF
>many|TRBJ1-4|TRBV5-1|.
TGCGCCAGCAGCTTGGCCGGGGGAGAGGGGAAAAAACTGTTTTTT
CASSLAGGEGKKLFF
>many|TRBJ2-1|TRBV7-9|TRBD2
TGTGCCAGCACCGGATGGCTAGCGGGGAACAATGAGCAGTTCTTC
CASTGWLAGNNEQFF
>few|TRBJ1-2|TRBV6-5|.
TGTGCCAGCAGTTACCAATCAGGCTTGAGAGGCTACACCTTC
CASSYQSGLRGYTF
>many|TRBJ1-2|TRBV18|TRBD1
TGTGCCAGCTCACCACCCGGGACAGGGAGCTCTGGCTACACCTTC
CASSPPGTGSSGYTF
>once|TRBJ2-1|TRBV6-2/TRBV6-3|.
TGTGCCAGCAGGGGGACTGGTATTCGGGAGCAGTTCTTC
CASRGTGIREQFF
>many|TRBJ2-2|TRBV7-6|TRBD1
TGTGCCAGCAGATTAACAGGGGAAAAAACCGGGGAGCTGTTTTTT
CASRLTGEKTGELFF
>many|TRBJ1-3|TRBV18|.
TGTGCCAGCTCCCAAGACAGATCTGGAAACACCATATATTTT
CASSQDRSGNTIYF
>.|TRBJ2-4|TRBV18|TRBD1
TGTGCCAGCTCACCTAAACAGGGGGCCAAAAACATTCAGTACTTC
CASSPKQGAKNIQYF
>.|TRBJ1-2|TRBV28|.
TGTGCCAGCAGTTTCCCAGGGCCCTATGGCTACACCTTC
CASSFPGPYGYTF
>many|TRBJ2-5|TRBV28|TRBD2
TGTGCCAGCAGTCCTAGCGGGAGATCTGGGGAGACCCAGTACTTC
CASSPSGRSGETQYF
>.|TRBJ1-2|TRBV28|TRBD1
TGTGCCAGCAGGGACAGGGGGCTAAATGGCTACACCTTC
CASRDRGLNGYTF
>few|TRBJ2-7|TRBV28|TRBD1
TGTGCCAAGGGACAGGGAAGAACCTACGAGCAGTACTTC
CAKGQGRTYEQYF
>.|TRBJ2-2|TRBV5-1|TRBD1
TGCGCCAGCAGCCGGGGTGTCCCGGGACAGGAGAACACCGGGGAGCTGTTTTTT
CASSRGVPGQENTGELFF
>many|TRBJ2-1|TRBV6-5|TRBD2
TGTGCCAGCAGCCCTTTCTTTGGGGAGGGCTCCTCCTACAATGAGCAGTTCTTC
CASSPFFGEGSSYNEQFF
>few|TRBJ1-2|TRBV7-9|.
TGTGCCAGCAGCTTAAGGCAGGGACTCTATGGCTACACCTTC
CASSLRQGLYGYTF
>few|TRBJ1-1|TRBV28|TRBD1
TGTGCCAGCAGTTCCGGACAGGCGCACACTGAAGCTTTCTTT
CASSSGQAHTEAFF
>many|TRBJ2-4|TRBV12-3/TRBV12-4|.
TGTGCCAGCAGTTCCAGGGGGGCCAGGGGAAACATTCAGTACTTC
CASSSRGARGNIQYF
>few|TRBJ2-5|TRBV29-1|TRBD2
TGCAGCTTACGGACTAGCGGGAGAGGAGAGACCCAGTACTTC
CSLRTSGRGETQYF
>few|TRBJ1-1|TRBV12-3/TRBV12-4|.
TGTGCCAGCGGGCGAGACAGCTTGAACACTGAAGCTTTCTTT
CASGRDSLNTEAFF
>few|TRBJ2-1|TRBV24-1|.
TGTGCCACCAGTGATTTAGTTTCTTGGGGGAGGAGCTCCTACAATGAGCAGTTCTTC
CATSDLVSWGRSSYNEQFF
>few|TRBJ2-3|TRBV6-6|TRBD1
TGTGCCAGCAGTTACCAGGCAGGGGGAGCAGATACGCAGTATTTT
CASSYQAGGADTQYF
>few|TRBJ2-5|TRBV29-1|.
TGCAGCGTTGATAGACTAGGCAGGGAGACCCAGTACTTC
CSVDRLGRETQYF
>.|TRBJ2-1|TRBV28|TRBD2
TGTGCCAGCTCAGCCCCGACTAGCGTGTTCTTC
CASSAPTSVFF
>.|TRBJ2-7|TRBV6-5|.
TGTGCCAGCAGTCAAAGTAGCGCCTACGAGCAGTACTTC
CASSQSSAYEQYF
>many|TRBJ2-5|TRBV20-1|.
TGCAGTGCTAGAGATGGGGGGACGGGCGAGACCCAGTACTTC
CSARDGGTGETQYF
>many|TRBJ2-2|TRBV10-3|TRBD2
TGTGCCATCAGTGAGCGGGGACTAGCCGGGGAGCTGTTTTTT
CAISERGLAGELFF
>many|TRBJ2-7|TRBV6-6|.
TGTGCCAGCAGTTACGCAGACTACGAGCAGTACTTC
CASSYADYEQYF
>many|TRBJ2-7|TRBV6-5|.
TGTGCCAGCAGTTTCTCCCGGCAGCAAAGACCTGGGGGGGGGCTGAGACGCTACGAGCAGTACTTC
CASSFSRQQRPGGGLRRYEQYF
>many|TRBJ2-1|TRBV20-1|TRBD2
TGCAGTGCTACATCGGTTCCGGGACTAGCGGGGGGAAGCTCCTACAATGAGCAGTTCTTC
CSATSVPGLAGGSSYNEQFF
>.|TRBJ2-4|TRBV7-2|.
TGTGCCAGCAGTCCAGGACAGCCTATAGCCAAAAACATTCAGTACTTC
CASSPGQPIAKNIQYF
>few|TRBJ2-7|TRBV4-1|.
TGCGCCAGCAGCCAAGAGAACAGACCCGGCTACGAGCAGTACTTC
CASSQENRPGYEQYF
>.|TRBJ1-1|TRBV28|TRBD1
TGTGCCAGCAGTTTAAACAGGGGGCCATCGTCTGAAGCTTTCTTT
CASSLNRGPSSEAFF
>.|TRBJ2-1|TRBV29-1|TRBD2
TGCAGCGTTGAAGGTGTGGCGGGAGGGCCTCAGGGGCAGTTCTTC
CSVEGVAGGPQGQFF
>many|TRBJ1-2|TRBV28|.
TGTGCCAGCAGTTTACGCGGGGGGCTAAGCAAGTATGGCTACACCTTC
CASSLRGGLSKYGYTF
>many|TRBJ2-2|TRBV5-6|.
TGTGCCGGTACTAGCACGGTAACCGGGGAGCTGTTTTTT
CAGTSTVTGELFF
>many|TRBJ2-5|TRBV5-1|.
TGCGCCAGCAGTCCACCACTAGAGGGGACCCAGTACTTC
CASSPPLEGTQYF
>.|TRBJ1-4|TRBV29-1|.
TGCAGCGTTAAGGTCAGCCCCTATGAAAAACTGTTTTTT
CSVKVSPYEKLFF
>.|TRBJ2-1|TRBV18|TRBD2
TGTGCCAGCTCACCACCGAGCGGGAGAGGGAATGAGCAGTTCTTC
CASSPPSGRGNEQFF
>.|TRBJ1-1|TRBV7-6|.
TGTGCCAGCAGCCCAGAACCGGGGGCGAACACTGAAGCTTTCTTT
CASSPEPGANTEAFF
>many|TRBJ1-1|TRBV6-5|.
TGTGCCAGCACCCCCTGGAGTGGTGGGACTGAAGCTTTCTTT
CASTPWSGGTEAFF